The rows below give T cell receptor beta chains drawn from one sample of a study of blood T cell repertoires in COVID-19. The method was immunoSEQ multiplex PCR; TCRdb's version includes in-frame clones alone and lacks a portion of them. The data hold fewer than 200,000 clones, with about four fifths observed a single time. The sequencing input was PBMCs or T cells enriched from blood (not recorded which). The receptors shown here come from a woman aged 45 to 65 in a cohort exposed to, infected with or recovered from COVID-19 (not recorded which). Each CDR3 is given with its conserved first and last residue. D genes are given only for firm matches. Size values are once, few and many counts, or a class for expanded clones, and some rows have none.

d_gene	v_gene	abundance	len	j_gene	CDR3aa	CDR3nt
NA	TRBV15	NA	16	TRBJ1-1	CATSTGSQMAYTEAFF	TGTGCCACCAGCACCGGGTCTCAAATGGCGTACACTGAAGCTTTCTTT
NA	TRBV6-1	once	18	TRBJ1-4	CASSDFLSRQATNEKLFF	TGTGCCAGCAGTGATTTCTTGTCCAGACAAGCAACTAATGAAAAACTGTTTTTT
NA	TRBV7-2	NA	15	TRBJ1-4	CASSASRATNEKLFF	TGTGCCAGCAGCGCCTCCAGGGCAACTAATGAAAAACTGTTTTTT
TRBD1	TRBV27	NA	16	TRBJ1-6	CASSPRGQLYNSPLHF	TGTGCCAGCAGTCCCCGGGGACAGCTCTATAATTCACCCCTCCACTTT
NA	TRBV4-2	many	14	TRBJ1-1	CASSLKTGNTEAFF	TGTGCCAGCAGCCTCAAGACGGGGAACACTGAAGCTTTCTTT
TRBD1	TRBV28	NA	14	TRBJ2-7	CASSFRTGWDEQYF	TGTGCCAGCAGTTTTAGGACAGGCTGGGACGAGCAGTACTTC
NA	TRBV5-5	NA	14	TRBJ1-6	CASSSTNAGSPLHF	TGTGCCAGCAGCTCCACAAACGCGGGTTCACCCCTCCACTTT
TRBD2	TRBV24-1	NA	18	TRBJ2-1	CATSGQTSYTSSYNEQFF	TGTGCCACCAGTGGCCAGACTAGCTACACGAGCTCCTACAATGAGCAGTTCTTC
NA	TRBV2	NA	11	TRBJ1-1	CASKPGHEAFF	TGTGCCAGCAAACCGGGACACGAAGCTTTCTTT
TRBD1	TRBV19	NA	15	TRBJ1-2	CASSTRDRSDYGYIF	TGTGCCAGTAGTACCCGGGACAGATCCGACTATGGCTACATCTTC
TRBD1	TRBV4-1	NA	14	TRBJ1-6	CASSIRTGDSPLHF	TGCGCCAGCAGCATCCGGACAGGGGATTCACCCCTCCACTTT
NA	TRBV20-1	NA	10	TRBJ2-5	CSARLETQYF	TGCAGTGCTAGACTAGAGACCCAGTACTTC
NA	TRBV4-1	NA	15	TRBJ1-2	CASSLLGGLVYGYTF	TGCGCCAGCAGCCTACTCGGGGGGCTGGTCTATGGCTACACCTTC
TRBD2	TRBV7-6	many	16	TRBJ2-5	CASSLRLAGVGETQYF	TGTGCCAGCAGCTTAAGGCTAGCGGGAGTCGGGGAGACCCAGTACTTC
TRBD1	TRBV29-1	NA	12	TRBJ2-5	CSVDRAAETQYF	TGCAGCGTGGACAGGGCCGCAGAGACCCAGTACTTC
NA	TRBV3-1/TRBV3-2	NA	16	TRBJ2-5	CASSPGVSGEQETQYF	TGTGCCAGCAGCCCCGGGGTTAGCGGAGAACAAGAGACCCAGTACTTC
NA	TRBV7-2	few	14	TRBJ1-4	CASRPGGFNEKLFF	TGTGCCAGCAGGCCGGGGGGGTTTAATGAAAAACTGTTTTTT
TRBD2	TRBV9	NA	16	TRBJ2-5	CASSALAGLPEETQYF	TGTGCCAGCAGCGCACTAGCGGGGCTTCCAGAAGAGACCCAGTACTTC
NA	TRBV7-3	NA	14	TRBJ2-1	CASSRQASYNEQFF	TGTGCCAGCAGCAGGCAGGCCAGCTACAATGAGCAGTTCTTC
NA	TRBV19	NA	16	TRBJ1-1	CASSAGILLLNTEAFF	TGTGCCAGTTCCGCAGGCATCCTTTTACTTAACACTGAAGCTTTCTTT
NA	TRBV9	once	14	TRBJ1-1	CASSVGEGNTEAFF	TGTGCCAGCAGCGTAGGGGAGGGAAACACTGAAGCTTTCTTT
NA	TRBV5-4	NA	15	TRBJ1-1	CASSSQKSLQGKAFF	TGTGCCAGCAGCAGTCAAAAGTCCCTCCAGGGAAAAGCTTTCTTT
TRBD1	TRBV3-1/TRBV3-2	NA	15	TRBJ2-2	CASSLQGASAGELFF	TGTGCCAGCAGCCTACAGGGGGCCAGCGCCGGGGAGCTGTTTTTT
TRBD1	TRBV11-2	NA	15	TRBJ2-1	CASSHNRGSNGEQFF	TGTGCCAGCAGCCATAACAGGGGCAGCAATGGTGAGCAGTTCTTC
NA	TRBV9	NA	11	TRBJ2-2	CASSLTVELFF	TGTGCCAGCAGCTTAACGGTGGAGCTGTTTTTT
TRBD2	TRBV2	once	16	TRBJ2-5	CASSLGLAGVQETQYF	TGTGCCAGCAGTCTCGGACTAGCGGGAGTCCAAGAGACCCAGTACTTC
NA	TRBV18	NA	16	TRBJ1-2	CASSHKPTGDNYGYTF	TGTGCCAGCTCACATAAACCGACAGGAGATAACTATGGCTACACCTTC
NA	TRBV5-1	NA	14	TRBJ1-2	CASSLKGEIAGYTF	TGCGCCAGCAGCTTGAAAGGGGAAATTGCTGGCTACACCTTC
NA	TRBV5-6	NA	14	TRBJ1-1	CASSLGAGSGDAFF	TGTGCCAGCAGCTTGGGGGCTGGGTCGGGAGACGCTTTCTTT
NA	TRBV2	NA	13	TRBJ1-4	CASSEEWEEKLFF	TGTGCCAGCAGTGAAGAATGGGAGGAAAAACTGTTTTTT
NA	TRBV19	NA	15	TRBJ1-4	CASSNSGAFGEKLFF	TGTGCCAGTAGTAACTCGGGAGCTTTCGGTGAAAAACTGTTTTTT
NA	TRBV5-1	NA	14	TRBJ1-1	CASSYGGINTEAFF	TGCGCCAGCAGCTACGGGGGGATTAACACTGAAGCTTTCTTT
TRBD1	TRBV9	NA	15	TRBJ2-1	CASSPRGLVDNEQFF	TGTGCCAGCAGCCCTAGGGGGCTAGTGGACAATGAGCAGTTCTTC
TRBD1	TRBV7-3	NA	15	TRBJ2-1	CASSAQGIVDNEQFF	TGTGCCAGCAGCGCACAGGGGATAGTGGACAATGAGCAGTTCTTC
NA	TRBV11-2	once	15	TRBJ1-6	CASSLQDSYNSPLHF	TGTGCCAGCAGCCTACAGGACTCCTATAATTCACCCCTCCACTTT
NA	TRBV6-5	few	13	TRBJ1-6	CASSAGDWAPLHF	TGTGCCAGCAGCGCAGGGGATTGGGCACCCCTCCACTTT
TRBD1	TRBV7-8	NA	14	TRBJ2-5	CASSLGDRAETQYF	TGTGCCAGCAGCTTGGGGGACAGGGCAGAGACCCAGTACTTC
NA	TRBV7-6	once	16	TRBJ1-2	CASSSTREAANYGYTF	TGTGCCAGCAGCTCCACCAGGGAGGCAGCTAACTATGGCTACACCTTC
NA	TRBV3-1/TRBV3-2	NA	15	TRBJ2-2	CASSLRGINTGELFF	TGTGCCAGCAGCCTTCGCGGAATAAACACCGGGGAGCTGTTTTTT
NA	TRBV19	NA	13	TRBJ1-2	CASSIRQRYGYTF	TGTGCCAGTAGTATACGACAGCGTTATGGCTACACCTTC
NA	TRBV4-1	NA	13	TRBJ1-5	CASSQDFSGPQHF	TGCGCCAGCAGCCAAGATTTCTCCGGGCCCCAGCATTTT
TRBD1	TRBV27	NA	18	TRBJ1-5	CASSLSVETGIGDQPQHF	TGTGCCAGCAGTTTATCGGTAGAGACAGGGATAGGGGATCAGCCCCAGCATTTT
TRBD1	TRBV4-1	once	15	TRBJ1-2	CASSQETGAYYGYTF	TGCGCCAGCAGCCAAGAAACAGGGGCATACTATGGCTACACCTTC
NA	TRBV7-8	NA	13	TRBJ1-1	CASSLSGNTEAFF	TGTGCCAGCAGCTTATCAGGGAACACTGAAGCTTTCTTT
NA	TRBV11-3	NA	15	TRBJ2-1	CASSSRDNSYNEQFF	TGTGCCAGCAGCTCCCGCGACAATTCCTACAATGAGCAGTTCTTC
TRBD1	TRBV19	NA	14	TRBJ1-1	CASNTGGKSYEAFF	TGTGCCAGTAACACAGGGGGGAAGTCCTATGAAGCTTTCTTT
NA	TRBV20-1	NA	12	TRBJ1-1	CSASPASMVAFF	TGCAGTGCTAGTCCGGCTAGCATGGTAGCTTTCTTT
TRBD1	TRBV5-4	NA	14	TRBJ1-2	CASSLDREVIGYTF	TGTGCCAGCAGCTTAGACAGGGAAGTTATCGGCTACACCTTC
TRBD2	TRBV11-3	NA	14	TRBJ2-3	CASSLAEEGDTQYF	TGTGCCAGCAGCCTAGCGGAGGAGGGAGATACGCAGTATTTT
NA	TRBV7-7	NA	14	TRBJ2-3	CASSLGAATDTQYF	TGTGCTAGCAGCTTAGGTGCGGCCACAGATACGCAGTATTTT
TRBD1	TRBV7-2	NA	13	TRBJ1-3	CAMKDRILNTIYF	TGTGCCATGAAGGACAGGATTTTGAACACCATATATTTT
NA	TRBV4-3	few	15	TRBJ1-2	CASSPWDTANYGYTF	TGCGCCAGCAGCCCATGGGACACAGCTAACTATGGCTACACCTTC